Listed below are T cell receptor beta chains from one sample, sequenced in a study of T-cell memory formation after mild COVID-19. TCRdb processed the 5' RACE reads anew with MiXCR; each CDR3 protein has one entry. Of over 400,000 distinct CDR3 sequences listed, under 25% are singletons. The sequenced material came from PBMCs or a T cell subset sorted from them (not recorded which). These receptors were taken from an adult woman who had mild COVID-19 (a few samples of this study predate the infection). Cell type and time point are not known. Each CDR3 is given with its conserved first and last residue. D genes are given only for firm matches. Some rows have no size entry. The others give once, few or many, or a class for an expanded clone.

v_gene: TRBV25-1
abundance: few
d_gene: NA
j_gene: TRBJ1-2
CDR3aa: CASSEYLTETLYGYTF
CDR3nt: TGTGCCAGCAGTGAATATTTGACAGAAACCCTCTATGGCTACACCTTC

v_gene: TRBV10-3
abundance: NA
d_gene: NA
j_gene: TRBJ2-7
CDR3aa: CAISEGGPRDEQYF
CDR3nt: TGTGCCATCAGTGAGGGGGGGCCAAGGGACGAGCAGTACTTC

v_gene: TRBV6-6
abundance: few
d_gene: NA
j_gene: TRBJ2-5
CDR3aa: CASSFPGYQETQYF
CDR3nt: TGTGCCAGCAGTTTCCCGGGATACCAAGAGACCCAGTACTTC

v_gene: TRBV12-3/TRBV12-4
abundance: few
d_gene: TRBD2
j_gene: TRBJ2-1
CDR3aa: CASSTLLAGGLGEQFF
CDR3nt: TGTGCCAGCAGTACACTACTAGCGGGAGGGCTTGGTGAGCAGTTCTTC

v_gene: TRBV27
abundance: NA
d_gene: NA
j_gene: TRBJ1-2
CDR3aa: CASSKPGLNYGYTF
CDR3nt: TGTGCCAGCAGTAAGCCAGGTCTTAACTATGGCTACACCTTC

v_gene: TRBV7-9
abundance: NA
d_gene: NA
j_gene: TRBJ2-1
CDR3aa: CASSLLVSGQFF
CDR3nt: TGTGCCAGCAGCTTACTGGTATCGGGGCAGTTCTTC

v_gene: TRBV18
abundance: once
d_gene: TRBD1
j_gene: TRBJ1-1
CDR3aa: CASFTGQGGTEAFF
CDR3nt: TGTGCCAGCTTTACGGGACAGGGAGGCACTGAAGCTTTCTTT

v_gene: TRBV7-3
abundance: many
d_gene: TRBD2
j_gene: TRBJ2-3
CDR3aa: CASSTSGGGTDTQYF
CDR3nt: TGTGCCAGCAGCACTAGCGGCGGGGGCACAGATACGCAGTATTTT

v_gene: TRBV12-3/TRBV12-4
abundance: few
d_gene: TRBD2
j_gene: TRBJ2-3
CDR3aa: CASSVGGARLRTDTQYF
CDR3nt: TGTGCCAGCAGCGTCGGGGGGGCCCGGTTACGCACAGATACGCAGTATTTT

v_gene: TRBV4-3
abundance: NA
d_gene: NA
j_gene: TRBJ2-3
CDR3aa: CASSRDGLGEDTQYF
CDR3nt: TGCGCCAGCAGCCGCGATGGCCTCGGGGAAGATACGCAGTATTTT

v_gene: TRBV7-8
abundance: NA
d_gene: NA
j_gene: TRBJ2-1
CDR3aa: CASSPRRGGAGNEQFF
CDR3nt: TGTGCCAGCAGCCCACGTCGTGGCGGCGCCGGCAATGAGCAGTTCTTC

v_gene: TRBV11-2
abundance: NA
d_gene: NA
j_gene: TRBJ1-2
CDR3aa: CASSLGVDGYTF
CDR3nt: TGTGCCAGCAGCTTAGGGGTCGATGGCTACACCTTC

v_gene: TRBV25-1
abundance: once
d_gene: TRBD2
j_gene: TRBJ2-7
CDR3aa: CASSGWGGSYEQYF
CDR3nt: TGTGCCAGCAGTGGCTGGGGCGGGAGCTACGAGCAGTACTTC

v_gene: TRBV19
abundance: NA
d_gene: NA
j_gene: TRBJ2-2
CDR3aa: CASTIPSVETGELFF
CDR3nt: TGTGCCAGTACCATCCCCAGCGTTGAGACCGGGGAGCTGTTTTTT

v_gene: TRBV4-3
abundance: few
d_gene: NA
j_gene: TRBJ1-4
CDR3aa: CASSQGFGEKLFF
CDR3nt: TGCGCCAGCAGCCAGGGGTTCGGTGAAAAACTGTTTTTT

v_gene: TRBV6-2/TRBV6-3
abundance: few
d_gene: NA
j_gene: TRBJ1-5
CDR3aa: CASSAFPQPQHF
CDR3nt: TGTGCCAGCTCGGCATTTCCCCAGCCCCAGCATTTT

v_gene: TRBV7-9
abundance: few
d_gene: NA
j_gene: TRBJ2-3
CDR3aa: CASSFPPGRSPGDTQYF
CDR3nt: TGTGCCAGCAGCTTCCCACCGGGCAGGTCCCCCGGGGATACGCAGTATTTT

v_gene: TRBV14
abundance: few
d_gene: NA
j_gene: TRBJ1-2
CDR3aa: CASSQDHDGYTF
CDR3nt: TGTGCCAGCAGCCAAGATCACGATGGCTACACCTTC

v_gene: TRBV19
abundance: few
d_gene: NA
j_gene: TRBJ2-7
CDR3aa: CASSITGRSYEQYF
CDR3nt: TGTGCCAGTAGTATAACCGGGAGATCCTACGAGCAGTACTTC

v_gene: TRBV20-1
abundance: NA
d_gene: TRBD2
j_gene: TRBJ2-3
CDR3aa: CSAGVTPLAGSTDTQYF
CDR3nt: TGCAGTGCTGGAGTGACCCCGCTAGCGGGGAGCACAGATACGCAGTATTTT

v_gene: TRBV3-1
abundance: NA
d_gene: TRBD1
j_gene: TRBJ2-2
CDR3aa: CASRRTGDTGELFF
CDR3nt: TGTGCCAGCAGACGTACAGGGGACACCGGGGAGCTGTTTTTT

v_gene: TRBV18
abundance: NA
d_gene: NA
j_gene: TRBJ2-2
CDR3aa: CASSLDRTANTGELFF
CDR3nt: TGTGCCAGCTCACTCGACAGGACCGCGAACACCGGGGAGCTGTTTTTT

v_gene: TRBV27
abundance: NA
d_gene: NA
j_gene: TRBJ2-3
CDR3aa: CASSPGLSAYGDTQYF
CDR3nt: TGTGCCAGCAGTCCTGGACTATCCGCCTATGGAGATACGCAGTATTTT

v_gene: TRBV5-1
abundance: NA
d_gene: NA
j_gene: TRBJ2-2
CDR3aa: CASSLRGPMHGELFF
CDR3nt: TGCGCCAGCAGCTTGAGGGGCCCGATGCACGGGGAGCTGTTTTTT

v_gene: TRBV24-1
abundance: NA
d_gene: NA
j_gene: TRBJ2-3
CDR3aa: CATSRQGLTDTQYF
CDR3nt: TGTGCCACCAGTCGGCAGGGCCTCACAGATACGCAGTATTTT

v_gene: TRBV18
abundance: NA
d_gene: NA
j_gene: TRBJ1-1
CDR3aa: CASSPAVKNTEAFF
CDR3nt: TGTGCCAGCTCACCGGCAGTTAAGAACACTGAAGCTTTCTTT

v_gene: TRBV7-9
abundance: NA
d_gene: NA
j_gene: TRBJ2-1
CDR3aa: CASSFGTNEQLF
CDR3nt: TGTGCCAGCAGCTTCGGGACCAATGAGCAGTTATTC

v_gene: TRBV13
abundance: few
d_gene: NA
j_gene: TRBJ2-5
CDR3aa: CASSLVDVETQYF
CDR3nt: TGTGCCAGCAGCTTAGTGGACGTGGAGACCCAGTACTTC

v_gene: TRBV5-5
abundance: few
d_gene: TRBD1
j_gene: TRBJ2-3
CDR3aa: CASSLVGTASDTQYF
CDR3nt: TGTGCCAGCAGCTTGGTGGGGACAGCGTCAGATACGCAGTATTTT

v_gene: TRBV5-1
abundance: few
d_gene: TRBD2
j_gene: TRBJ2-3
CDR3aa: CASSLGTSGGGADTQYF
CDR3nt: TGCGCCAGCAGCTTGGGGACTAGCGGGGGTGGCGCAGATACGCAGTATTTT

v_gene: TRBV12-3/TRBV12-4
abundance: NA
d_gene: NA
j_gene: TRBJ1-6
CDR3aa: CASRPRWNHNSPLHF
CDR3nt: TGTGCCAGCAGACCCAGATGGAACCATAATTCACCCCTCCACTTT

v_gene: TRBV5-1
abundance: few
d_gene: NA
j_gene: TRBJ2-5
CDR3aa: CASSLGVETQYF
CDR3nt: TGCGCCAGCAGCTTGGGTGTAGAGACCCAGTACTTC

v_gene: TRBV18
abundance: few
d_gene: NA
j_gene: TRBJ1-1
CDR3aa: CASSPLDENTEAFF
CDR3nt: TGTGCCAGCTCACCGTTGGACGAAAACACTGAAGCTTTCTTT

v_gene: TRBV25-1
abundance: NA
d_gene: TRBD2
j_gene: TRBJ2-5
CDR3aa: CASSYPGPSGETQYF
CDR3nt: TGTGCCAGCAGTTATCCAGGGCCTAGCGGCGAGACCCAGTACTTC

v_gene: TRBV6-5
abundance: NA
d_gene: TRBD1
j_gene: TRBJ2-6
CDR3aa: CASSYGQGGANVLTF
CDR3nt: TGTGCCAGCAGTTACGGACAGGGGGGGGCCAACGTCCTGACTTTC

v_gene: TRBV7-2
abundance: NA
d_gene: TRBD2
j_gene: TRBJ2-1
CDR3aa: CASSQWTSGMDNEQFF
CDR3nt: TGTGCCAGCAGCCAGTGGACTAGCGGGATGGACAATGAGCAGTTCTTC

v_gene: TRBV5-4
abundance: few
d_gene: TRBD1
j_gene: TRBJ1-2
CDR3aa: CASSLGQIPNYGYTF
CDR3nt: TGTGCCAGCAGCCTGGGACAGATTCCTAACTATGGCTACACCTTC

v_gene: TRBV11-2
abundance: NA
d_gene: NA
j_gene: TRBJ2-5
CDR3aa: CASSLLARETQYF
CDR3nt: TGTGCCAGCAGCTTACTAGCGCGGGAGACCCAGTACTTC

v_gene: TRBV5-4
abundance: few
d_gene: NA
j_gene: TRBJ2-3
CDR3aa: CASSLNVGDTQYF
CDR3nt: TGTGCCAGCAGCCTTAACGTGGGGGATACGCAGTATTTT

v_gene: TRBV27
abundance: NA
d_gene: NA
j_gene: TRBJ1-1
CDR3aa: CASSFPDGEAFF
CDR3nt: TGTGCCAGCAGTTTCCCGGACGGTGAAGCTTTCTTT

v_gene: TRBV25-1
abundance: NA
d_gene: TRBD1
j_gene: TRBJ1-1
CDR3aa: CASSEFGRDSEAFF
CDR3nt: TGTGCCAGCAGTGAATTTGGCCGGGACAGTGAAGCTTTCTTT

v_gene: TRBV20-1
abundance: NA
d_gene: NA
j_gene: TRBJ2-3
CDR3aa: CSARIRTTLRGGTDTQYF
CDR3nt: TGCAGTGCTAGAATTCGGACTACCCTGCGGGGAGGCACAGATACGCAGTATTTT

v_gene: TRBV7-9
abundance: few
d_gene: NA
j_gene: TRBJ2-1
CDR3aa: CASSLGSASSYNEQFF
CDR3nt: TGTGCCAGCAGCTTGGGTAGCGCGAGCTCCTACAATGAGCAGTTCTTC

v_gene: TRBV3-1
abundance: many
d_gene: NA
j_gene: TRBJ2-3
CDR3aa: CASGLAGINTQYF
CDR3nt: TGTGCCAGCGGTCTGGCGGGCATAAATACGCAGTATTTT

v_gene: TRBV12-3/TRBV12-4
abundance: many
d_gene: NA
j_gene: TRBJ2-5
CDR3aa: CASSFGVQETQYF
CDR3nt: TGTGCCAGCAGTTTCGGCGTCCAAGAGACCCAGTACTTC

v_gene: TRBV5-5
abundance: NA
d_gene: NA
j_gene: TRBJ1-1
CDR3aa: CASSLSTGPWAEAFF
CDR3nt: TGTGCCAGCAGCTTGTCCACCGGACCATGGGCTGAAGCTTTCTTT

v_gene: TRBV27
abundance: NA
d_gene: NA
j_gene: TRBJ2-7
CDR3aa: CASTNANLPVEYF
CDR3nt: TGTGCCAGCACCAACGCGAACCTTCCGGTGGAGTACTTC

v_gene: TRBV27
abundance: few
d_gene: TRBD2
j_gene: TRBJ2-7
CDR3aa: CASAREGTSYEQYF
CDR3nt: TGTGCCAGCGCACGGGAGGGGACCTCCTACGAGCAGTACTTC

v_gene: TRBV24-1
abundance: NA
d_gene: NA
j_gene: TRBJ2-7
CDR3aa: CATSDRRDEQYF
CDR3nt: TGTGCCACCAGTGATCGCCGGGACGAGCAGTACTTC

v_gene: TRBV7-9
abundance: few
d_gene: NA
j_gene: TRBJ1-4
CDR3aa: CASSPGLIGEKLFF
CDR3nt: TGTGCCAGCAGCCCCGGACTTATAGGTGAAAAACTGTTTTTT

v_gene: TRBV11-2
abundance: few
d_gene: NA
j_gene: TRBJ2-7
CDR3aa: CASSRTAFYEQYF
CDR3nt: TGTGCCAGCAGCAGGACAGCCTTCTACGAGCAGTACTTC

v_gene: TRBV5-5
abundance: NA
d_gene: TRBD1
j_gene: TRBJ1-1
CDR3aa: CASRLDRAGGTEAFF
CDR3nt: TGTGCCAGCAGATTGGACAGGGCGGGAGGCACTGAAGCTTTCTTT

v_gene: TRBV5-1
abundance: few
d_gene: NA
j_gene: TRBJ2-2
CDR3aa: CASSLVASTGELFF
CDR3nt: TGCGCCAGCAGCTTAGTAGCTTCTACCGGGGAGCTGTTTTTT

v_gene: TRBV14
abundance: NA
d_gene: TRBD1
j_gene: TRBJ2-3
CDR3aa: CASSQDLGTAFSTDTQYF
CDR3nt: TGTGCCAGCAGCCAAGATTTAGGGACAGCATTTAGCACAGATACGCAGTATTTT

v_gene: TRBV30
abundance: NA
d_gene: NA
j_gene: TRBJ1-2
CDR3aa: CAWTLFGEGYTF
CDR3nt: TGTGCCTGGACCCTTTTCGGCGAAGGCTACACCTTC

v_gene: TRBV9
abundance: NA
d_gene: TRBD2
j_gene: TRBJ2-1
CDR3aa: CASSVASGAGNEQFF
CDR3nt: TGTGCCAGCAGCGTAGCTAGCGGGGCGGGGAATGAGCAGTTCTTC